This TCR beta chain was sequenced for a study of beta chain features in type 1 diabetes. Every isolated RNA sample was fully reverse transcribed, so sequencing captured expressed TCRB transcripts. Profiled with immunoSEQ multiplex PCR; TCRdb holds only in-frame clones, not every one. Of under 450,000 clones listed, roughly 16% are singletons. The CDR3 has 14 residues. Germline V gene sequence: CDR1 SGDLS, CDR2 YYNGEE. V lost 3 bases and J 5 bases, leaving 12 bases between the germline ends. The study, taken as a whole, reports: In type 1 diabetes patients, VDJ junctions had fewer insertions; deletions at these junctions were more frequent.

The authors obtained over 98% purity in all sorted populations. About this clone itself: Its antigen remains unknown.

The V and J genes are TRBV9 and TRBJ1-5; the D gene is possibly TRBD1 (5 bases). The TCR originated in a woman between 18 and 30 years old in good health. Source material: naive CD4+ T cells from blood. CDR3 DNA sequence: TGTGCCAGCAGCGGGAGGGGCGAGGATCAGCCCCAGCATTTT. Protein product: CASSGRGEDQPQHF.